This TCR beta chain was obtained from a study of shared clonotypes between healthy human individuals. The study's findings and limits: Clonotype sharing among donors, it was expected, would be affected by sequencing depth.

Comments on this clone: Its antigen is as yet unknown.

The data were produced by immunoSEQ multiplex PCR, yet TCRdb's version contains in-frame clones alone and is incomplete. Of hundreds of thousands of clones listed, approximately 79% are singletons. In germline, CDR1 is LNHDA, CDR2 SQIVND (reference sequence). With V trimmed by 5 bases and J by 2 bases, 7 bases remained unmatched. The CDR3 consists of 17 residues. The material sequenced was memory CD4+ T cells sorted from blood. Documented subset: CD45RA-negative fraction. The clonotype originates from a young woman in good health. The chain employs TRBV19 and TRBJ2-6, with TRBD1 matching 9 bases. CDR3 region: CASSQTGGRAGANVLTF. As DNA, the CDR3 is TGTGCCAGTAGTCAGACAGGGGGGAGAGCTGGGGCCAACGTCCTGACTTTC.